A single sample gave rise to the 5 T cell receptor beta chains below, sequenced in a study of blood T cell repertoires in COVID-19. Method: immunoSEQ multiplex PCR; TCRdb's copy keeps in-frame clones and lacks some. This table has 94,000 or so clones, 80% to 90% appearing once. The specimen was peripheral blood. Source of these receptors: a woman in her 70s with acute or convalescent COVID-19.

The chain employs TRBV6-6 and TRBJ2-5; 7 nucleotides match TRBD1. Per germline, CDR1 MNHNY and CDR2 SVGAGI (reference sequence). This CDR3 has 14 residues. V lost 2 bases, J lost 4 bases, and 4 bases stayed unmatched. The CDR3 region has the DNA TGTGCCAGCAGTTACAGACAGGGTCGAGAGACCCAGTACTTC. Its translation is CASSYRQGRETQYF.

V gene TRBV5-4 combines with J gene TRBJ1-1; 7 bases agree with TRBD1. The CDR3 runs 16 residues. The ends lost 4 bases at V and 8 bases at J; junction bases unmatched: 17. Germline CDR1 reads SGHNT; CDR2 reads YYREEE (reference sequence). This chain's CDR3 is CASSPGGQTRHIEAFF. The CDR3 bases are TGTGCCAGCAGCCCAGGGGGACAGACCCGACACATAGAAGCTTTCTTT.

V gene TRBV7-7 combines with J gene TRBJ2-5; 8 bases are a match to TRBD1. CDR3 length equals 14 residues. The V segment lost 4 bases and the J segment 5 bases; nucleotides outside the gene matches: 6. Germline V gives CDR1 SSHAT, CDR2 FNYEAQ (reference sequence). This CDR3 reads CASSSDRTGETQYF. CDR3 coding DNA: TGTGCCAGCAGCTCCGACCGGACAGGGGAGACCCAGTACTTC.

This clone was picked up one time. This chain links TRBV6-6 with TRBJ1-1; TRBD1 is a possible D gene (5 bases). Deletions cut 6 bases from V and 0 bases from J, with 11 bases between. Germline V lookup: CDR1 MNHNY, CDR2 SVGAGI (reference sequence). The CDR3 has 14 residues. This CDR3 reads CASSPPRVNTEAFF. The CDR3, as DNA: TGTGCCAGCAGCCCCCCCAGGGTGAACACTGAAGCTTTCTTT.

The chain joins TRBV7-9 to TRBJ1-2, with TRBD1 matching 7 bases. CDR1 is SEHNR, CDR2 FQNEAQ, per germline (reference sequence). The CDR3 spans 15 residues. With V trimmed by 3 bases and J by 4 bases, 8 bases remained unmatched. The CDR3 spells CASSFSRQGGYGYTF. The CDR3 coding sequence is TGTGCCAGCAGCTTTTCTCGACAGGGCGGCTATGGCTACACCTTC. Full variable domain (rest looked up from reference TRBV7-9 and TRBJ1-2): DTGVSQNPRHKITKRGQNVTFRCDPISEHNRLYWYRQTLGQGPEFLTYFQNEAQLEKSRLLSDRFSAERPKGSFSTLEIQRTEQGDSAMYLCASSFSRQGGYGYTFGSGTRLTVV.